These 20 T cell receptor beta chains share one sample of origin, sequenced in a study of tumor-infiltrating lymphocytes in oesophageal squamous cell carcinoma. TCRdb recomputed calls from the PCR reads with MiXCR, one row per CDR3 protein. The sample has about 20,000 distinct CDR3 sequences; 30% to 45% are singletons. Sequencing input: esophageal tumor tissue. The receptors were gathered from a male donor with esophageal squamous cell carcinoma.

On this clonotype itself: One end of the junction does not line up with germline, which may come from a read error. This chain uses TRBV11-2 with TRBJ2-3, with 9 positions matching TRBD2. The J call could be wrong; TRBJ2-5 is a better fit for the DNA end. Germline CDR1 SGHAT, CDR2 FQNNGV. The CDR3 is 17 amino acids. The CDR3 region has the DNA TGTGCCAGCGGCCCGTATCGGAGCGGGGGGCGTCAAGGGACCCAGTACTTC. Protein product: CASGPYRSGGRQGTQYF.

This clonotype was counted ten times or more. The V gene is TRBV19, the J gene TRBJ2-1, with 7 bases fitting TRBD1. Germline CDR1 LNHDA, CDR2 SQIVND (reference sequence). The CDR3 loop spans 14 amino acids. J was trimmed by 9 bases and V by 3 bases; bases with no gene match: 8. In DNA, the CDR3 is TGTGCCAGTAGTATGGGACAGCTCATGGGTGAGCAGTTCTTC. Protein product: CASSMGQLMGEQFF.

This clonotype was counted many times. The CDR3, as DNA: TGTGCCAGCAGTACCCCTTCGGGACAGGCGTGGGGGTATGGCTACACCTTC. Protein: CASSTPSGQAWGYGYTF. This chain links TRBV6-1 with TRBJ1-2; 8 nucleotides agree with TRBD1. With V trimmed by 5 bases and J by 5 bases, 16 bases remained unmatched. The CDR3 has 17 amino acids. CDR1 is MNHNS, CDR2 SASEGT, per germline.

In this sample, this clonotype is medium-sized. This chain connects TRBV6-6 to TRBJ1-2; possible D gene TRBD1, 5 bases. The length of the CDR3 is 16 residues. The germline V and J ends were trimmed by 0 bases and 4 bases, with 15 bases remaining between them. Germline CDR1 and CDR2: MNHNY and SVGAGI (reference sequence). CDR3 protein: CASSYSVGGFVYGYTF. DNA for the CDR3: TGTGCCAGCAGTTACTCGGTGGGGGGATTCGTCTATGGCTACACCTTC.

The rearrangement joins TRBV5-6 to TRBJ1-2; the D gene is possibly TRBD1 (5 bases). The germline gives CDR1 SGHDT, CDR2 YYEEEE. The V end was cut by 1 base, the J end by 2 bases, with 6 bases between. The CDR3 contains 13 residues. The CDR3 nucleotides read TGTGCCAGCAGCTTGCAGGGCAACTATGGCTACACCTTC. Its protein product is CASSLQGNYGYTF.

This clonotype was picked up many times. This clone may be a read error of a much larger clone one base away. The genes are TRBV6-6 and TRBJ2-5; 9 nucleotides agree with TRBD2. The V and J ends lost 1 base and 11 bases, in that order; junction bases with no gene match: 14. Per germline, CDR1 MNHNY and CDR2 SVGAGI (reference sequence). The CDR3 sequence is 16 residues long. CDR3 in amino acids: CASSYFASGGYNEQYF. CDR3 DNA sequence: TGTGCCAGCAGTTACTTCGCGAGCGGGGGGTACAATGAGCAGTACTTC.

This clonotype was counted at least ten times. The CDR3 nucleotides read TGTGCCATCAGCCCGCAGGGTAACTATGGCTACACCTTC. Translation gives CAISPQGNYGYTF. The V and J genes are TRBV10-3 and TRBJ1-2, with TRBD1 as a possible D gene (5 bases). This CDR3 spans 13 amino acids. V dropped 6 bases and J dropped 1 base, with 9 bases sitting between them. Germline loops: CDR1 ENHRY, CDR2 SYGVKD.

This clonotype is labeled medium-sized. The chain recombines TRBV12-3 or TRBV12-4 with TRBJ1-1, with 9 bases lining up with TRBD1. Trimming removed 2 bases from V and 7 bases from J; junction bases left unmatched: 5. There are 14 residues in the CDR3. DNA of the CDR3: TGTGCCAGCAGTTTACGGACAGGGGAGGTTGAAGCTTTCTTT. Residues: CASSLRTGEVEAFF.

Comments on this clonotype: It is likely a read error, because the conserved phenylalanine at the end of the CDR3 is missing. The limits of the CDR3 on the DNA are not certain, so only TCRdb's listed CDR3 is given. The rearrangement links TRBV24-1 to TRBJ2-6; TRBD2 was called by the table and not checked on the DNA. The CDR3 contains 8 residues when both ends are counted. The germline V gene has CDR1 KGHDR and CDR2 SFDVKD. The CDR3 reads CATSDPAA.

There are a few counts of this clonotype. The genes are TRBV7-6 and TRBJ2-3, with 10 positions matching TRBD2. This CDR3 comprises 16 residues. CDR1 and CDR2 (germline): SGHVS, FNYEAQ. The V segment lost 1 base and the J segment 1 base; nucleotides outside the gene matches: 2. The CDR3 nucleotides are TGTGCCAGCAGCTTAGTCAGCGGGGGGGGCACAGATACGCAGTATTTT. This gives the protein CASSLVSGGGTDTQYF. Looking up the rest from reference TRBV7-6 and TRBJ2-3 gives the full variable domain: GAGVSQSPRYKVTKRGQDVALRCDPISGHVSLYWYRQALGQGPEFLTYFNYEAQQDKSGLPNDRFSAERPEGSISTLTIQRTEQRDSAMYRCASSLVSGGGTDTQYFGPGTRLTVL.

This chain links TRBV6-8 with TRBJ2-7, with TRBD2 matching over 14 bases. The J call may not be correct, given that the DNA end is closer to TRBJ2-1. This CDR3 is 16 amino acids long. Germline lookup yields CDR1 MNHGY and CDR2 SAAAGT. The CDR3 protein is CASSQGLAGVRNEQFF. CDR3 in DNA: TGTGCCAGCAGTCAGGGACTAGCGGGAGTAAGAAATGAGCAGTTCTTC.

The CDR3 spells CASSLITGTGELFF. The CDR3 coding sequence is TGTGCCAGCAGCTTAATCACAGGGACCGGGGAGCTGTTTTTT. The gene calls are TRBV7-6 and TRBJ2-2, with D perhaps matching TRBD1 (6 bases). The V and J ends lost 2 bases and 5 bases respectively, with 9 bases between them. The CDR3 has 14 amino acids. Germline values: CDR1 SGHVS, CDR2 FNYEAQ.

About this clonotype itself: No conserved phenylalanine or tryptophan ends this CDR3, so it is likely a read error. The DNA is omitted, as the CDR3 cannot be located on it reliably, and the CDR3 follows TCRdb's listing. This sequence joins TRBV7-6 and TRBJ2-4; TRBD2, as called in the table, went unchecked against the DNA. Per the germline V gene, CDR1 is SGHVS and CDR2 is FNYEAQ. Termini included, the CDR3 measures 16 amino acids. The CDR3: CASSLGLTPDEQYFGP.

The rearrangement links TRBV7-3 to TRBJ2-4; the D gene is possibly TRBD2 (6 bases). With the DNA end fitting TRBJ2-1 better, the J assignment may be wrong. This CDR3 is built from 13 residues. Germline CDR1 SGHTA, CDR2 FQGTGA. CDR3: CASSALLEGEQFF. The DNA for the CDR3 is TGTGCCAGCAGCGCCCTTCTGGAGGGTGAGCAGTTCTTC.

Comment on this clonotype: A clone one base away is much larger, so this may be a read error. The CDR3 region is CASSLFRGPTYEQFF. The CDR3 DNA reads TGTGCCAGCAGTTTATTTCGCGGCCCGACCTACGAGCAGTTCTTC. The chain recombines TRBV27 with TRBJ2-1; D gene unclear. The CDR3 spans 15 residues. Germline V CDR1 and CDR2: MNHEY, SMNVEV (reference sequence). Trimming pared 1 base from V and 10 bases from J, leaving 17 bases between.

This clonotype has a count of ten or more. The rearrangement joins TRBV7-9 to TRBJ2-7, with TRBD2 as a possible D gene (5 bases). V was clipped by 4 bases and J by 4 bases, with 8 bases between them. The CDR3 sequence is 12 residues long. Germline V gives CDR1 SEHNR, CDR2 FQNEAQ (reference sequence). As DNA, the CDR3 is TGTGCCAGCAGCTCCGGGATTTACGAGCAGTACTTC. Encoded protein: CASSSGIYEQYF.

This clonotype appeared once. The DNA of the CDR3 is TGTGCCAGCAGTGAAAATACTAGCGGCAAAGAGACCCAGTACTTC. This encodes CASSENTSGKETQYF. V usage is TRBV6-2 or TRBV6-3 and J usage is TRBJ2-5; TRBD2 matches 8 bases. The germline V gene encodes CDR1 MNHEY and CDR2 SVGEGT. The ends lost 5 bases at V and 3 bases at J; junction bases unmatched: 8. The CDR3 length is 15 residues.

This clonotype showed up many times. Written as DNA, the CDR3 is TGTGCCAGCAGTTACTCATCGGTCGCACACCCCCAGTACTTC. Translation gives CASSYSSVAHPQYF. This sequence joins TRBV6-6 and TRBJ2-4; D gene ambiguous. Germline CDR1 MNHNY, CDR2 SVGAGI (reference sequence). The CDR3 length is 14 residues. The V end was cut by 0 bases, the J end by 13 bases, with 16 bases between.

Within the sample, this clonotype is medium-sized. V is TRBV7-9 and J is TRBJ2-2, with D possibly TRBD2 on 6 matching bases. The V and J ends lost 5 bases and 1 base respectively, with 11 bases between them. Germline V gives CDR1 SEHNR, CDR2 FQNEAQ (reference sequence). This CDR3 is built from 15 residues. The CDR3 protein is CASSRGAGNTGELFF. CDR3 coding DNA: TGTGCCAGCAGCCGGGGAGCGGGGAACACCGGGGAGCTGTTTTTT.

Concerning this clonotype itself: Compared with germline, one end of the junction differs, possibly owing to a read error. The chain joins TRBV6-2 or TRBV6-3 to TRBJ1-6; unclear D gene. CDR1 is MNHEY, CDR2 SVGEGT, per germline. This CDR3 has 11 amino acids. CDR3 nucleotides: TGTGCCAGCAGTGAGCTCTACGCGCAGTACTTT. Protein sequence: CASSELYAQYF.